Below, 8 T cell receptor beta chains from the same sample are listed, as sequenced in a study of early T cells in non-severe SARS-CoV-2 infection. TCRdb fed the 5' RACE reads into MiXCR, producing one record per CDR3 protein. The sample has some 80,000 distinct CDR3 sequences, about 10% seen once. The material was whole blood, obtained at baseline. The receptors stem from an adult who was a healthcare worker with PCR-confirmed SARS-CoV-2 infection or an uninfected control (not recorded which).

CDR3 bases: TGTGCCAGCAGCCAGACGCGGGGCGGGAGGACAGATACGCAGTATTTT. Residues: CASSQTRGGRTDTQYF. The rearrangement joins TRBV4-2 to TRBJ2-3; 8 bases agree with TRBD2. The CDR3 consists of 16 residues. The trim removed 3 bases at V and 3 bases at J, leaving 8 bases unmatched. Germline V lookup: CDR1 LGHNA, CDR2 YNFKEQ.

This clonotype was detected many times. The rearrangement uses TRBV7-6 and TRBJ2-1; 14 bases align to TRBD2. CDR3 length: 16 amino acids. Per germline, CDR1 SGHVS and CDR2 FNYEAQ. The trim removed 2 bases at V and 7 bases at J, leaving 4 bases unmatched. The DNA for the CDR3 is TGTGCCAGCAGCTTAAGGGGGACTAGCGGGAGTAATGAGCAGTTCTTC. Its protein is CASSLRGTSGSNEQFF.

In its sample, this clonotype was seen many times. The gene calls are TRBV5-1 and TRBJ2-3; D is unclear. This CDR3 has 12 residues. V shed 0 bases and J shed 6 bases, with 5 bases lying between them. Germline assignment: CDR1 SGHRS and CDR2 YFSETQ. CDR3 DNA: TGCGCCAGCAGCTTGGCCGGGGATACGCAGTATTTT. Translating gives CASSLAGDTQYF. The full variable domain, with the rest looked up from reference TRBV5-1 and TRBJ2-3, is KAGVTQTPRYLIKTRGQQVTLSCSPISGHRSVSWYQQTPGQGLQFLFEYFSETQRNKGNFPGRFSGRQFSNSRSEMNVSTLELGDSALYLCASSLAGDTQYFGPGTRLTVL.

This clonotype was detected many times. The rearrangement links TRBV3-1 to TRBJ2-7; D is uncertain. CDR1 and CDR2 from the germline V gene are LGHDT and YNNKEL (reference sequence). Trimming left V 1 base short and J 2 bases short, with 9 bases between. This CDR3 is built from 14 residues. The CDR3 DNA reads as TGTGCCAGCAGCCAAGGCCTACCCACCTACGAGCAGTACTTC. It codes for CASSQGLPTYEQYF.

The chain uses TRBV6-6 and TRBJ2-1, with TRBD2 matching over 12 bases. The CDR3 loop spans 16 amino acids. Germline CDR1 and CDR2: MNHNY and SVGAGI (reference sequence). With 5 bases clipped from V and 2 bases from J, the junction kept 4 bases outside the gene matches. The CDR3 here is CASSPLAGGPYNEQFF. The CDR3 region has the DNA TGTGCCAGCAGTCCCCTAGCGGGAGGGCCCTACAATGAGCAGTTCTTC.

A few counts support this clonotype. This chain uses TRBV5-8 with TRBJ1-4, with no clear D. Trimming cost V 0 bases and J 7 bases, with 10 bases left between them. CDR1 is SGHTS, CDR2 YDEGEE, per germline. The CDR3 runs to 14 residues. The CDR3, as DNA: TGTGCCAGCAGCTTGGATCTCAGTGGTGAAAAACTGTTTTTT. Protein: CASSLDLSGEKLFF.

This clonotype was seen many times. The chain couples TRBV6-5 to TRBJ1-1, with 7 bases matching TRBD1. Trimming removed 0 bases from V and 6 bases from J; junction bases left unmatched: 4. Germline CDR1 MNHEY, CDR2 SVGAGI. The CDR3 is 14 residues long. CDR3 sequence reads: CASSYSGGTAEAFF. The CDR3 DNA reads TGTGCCAGCAGTTACTCGGGAGGGACAGCTGAAGCTTTCTTT.

This clonotype has only a few counts. The CDR3 DNA reads TGTGCCAGCACCAGAGACAGTCCCCAGCCCCAGCATTTT. This codes for CASTRDSPQPQHF. The gene calls are TRBV6-1 and TRBJ1-5; D is perhaps TRBD1 (5 bases). Trimming shortened V by 7 bases and J by 7 bases, and 14 bases separated the two germline ends. Germline CDR1 and CDR2: MNHNS and SASEGT. CDR3 length equals 13 residues.